One and the same sample provided the 12 T cell receptor beta chains below, sequenced in a study of CD8+ T cells in alopecia areata. The authors extracted RNA and reverse transcribed it into cDNA as the sequencing template. Only in-frame clones appear in the TCRdb table, and some are missing; sequencing was by immunoSEQ multiplex PCR. The table includes around 190,000 clones, more than 55% detected once. Input material: CD8+ T cells sorted from blood. These receptor sequences come from a human donor in good health.

DNA for the CDR3: TGCAGCGTTGAAAGGGCGGGGGGGACCAGTGGGAGCCAGTACTTC. Its translation is CSVERAGGTSGSQYF. The V gene is TRBV29-1, the J gene TRBJ2-5; 9 bases are a match to TRBD2. Trimming cost V 2 bases and J 10 bases; bases outside gene matches: 14. CDR1 is SQVTM and CDR2 is ANQGSEA in the germline V gene. CDR3 length: 15 amino acids.

This clone was seen just once. The chain carries TRBV7-9 and TRBJ1-1; D possibly corresponds to TRBD1 (6 bases). V lost 3 bases to trimming and J lost 5 bases, with 16 bases between them. The CDR3 has 15 amino acids. Germline values: CDR1 SEHNR, CDR2 FQNEAQ (reference sequence). The CDR3 nucleotides are TGTGCCAGCAGCTTCGCCCTTACAGGGCTGACTGAAGCTTTCTTT. This sequence encodes CASSFALTGLTEAFF.

V gene TRBV15 combines with J gene TRBJ1-5, with 8 bases matching TRBD1. CDR1 is LNHNV, CDR2 YYDKDF, per germline (reference sequence). Trimming took 3 bases from V and 4 from J; bases not matched to a gene: 5. The CDR3 contains 15 residues. DNA of the CDR3: TGTGCCACCAGCAGGAGGACAGGGCCGAATCAGCCCCAGCATTTT. Protein product: CATSRRTGPNQPQHF.

The chain couples TRBV5-1 to TRBJ1-6, with D hard to call. The germline V gene has CDR1 SGHRS and CDR2 YFSETQ. The CDR3 covers 15 residues. The V end was cut by 3 bases, the J end by 7 bases, with 14 bases between. The CDR3 is CASSSTPVPNSPLHF. Written as DNA, the CDR3 is TGCGCCAGCAGCTCTACCCCGGTGCCGAATTCACCCCTCCACTTT.

This clone was recorded a few times. The rearrangement uses TRBV2 and TRBJ2-4; either TRBD1 or TRBD2 may supply D (5 bases each). Germline V gene lookup returns CDR1 SNHLY and CDR2 FYNNEI. This CDR3 spans 10 amino acids. The V gene lost 8 bases and the J gene lost 12 bases, with 11 bases spanning the gap. The CDR3 is CASEGTHQYF. CDR3 DNA: TGTGCCAGCGAAGGGACGCATCAGTACTTC.

This chain links TRBV14 with TRBJ2-7; D might be TRBD1 (6 bases). The germline V gene encodes CDR1 SGHDN and CDR2 FVKESK. V was cut by 1 base and J by 3 bases, with 7 bases left in between. This CDR3 region has 13 residues. DNA of the CDR3: TGTGCCAGCAGCCAAGTACAGGGCTACGAGCAGTACTTC. The encoded protein is CASSQVQGYEQYF.

This clone was observed a handful of times. V and J are TRBV6-5 and TRBJ2-1, with TRBD1 matching over 9 bases. After removal of 5 bases from V and 5 bases from J, the junction contained 7 bases not matched to a gene. This CDR3 spans 15 amino acids. Germline V gene lookup returns CDR1 MNHEY and CDR2 SVGAGI. CDR3 in DNA: TGTGCCAGCAGTCAAACCCGGACAGGGGACAATGAGCAGTTCTTC. Its translation is CASSQTRTGDNEQFF.

The chain couples TRBV7-9 to TRBJ1-5; 10 nucleotides align to TRBD1. The V gene end was trimmed by 3 bases and the J gene end by 11 bases; junction bases not matched to a gene: 1. CDR1 SEHNR and CDR2 FQNEAQ come from the germline V gene (reference sequence). This CDR3 has 12 residues. The CDR3 is CASSLGTGAQHF. DNA for the CDR3: TGTGCCAGCAGCTTGGGGACAGGGGCCCAGCATTTT.

This clone appeared a few times. The CDR3 region is CVFRGAPSYEQYF. In DNA, the CDR3 is TGCGTTTTCCGGGGGGCTCCTTCCTACGAGCAGTACTTC. V is TRBV10-1 and J is TRBJ2-7; tentatively, D is TRBD2 (7 bases). This CDR3 region has 13 residues. Germline V gene sequence: CDR1 WNHNN, CDR2 SYGVQD (reference sequence).

This clone was seen only once. The chain carries TRBV27 and TRBJ2-7; D may be TRBD1 (5 bases). The germline V gene encodes CDR1 MNHEY and CDR2 SMNVEV (reference sequence). V was pared by 7 bases and J by 6 bases, with 22 bases between. The CDR3 is made up of 15 amino acids. CDR3 sequence (DNA): TGTGCCAGCACTCTAAGTCAGGGCCTTCGAAGCGAGCAGTACTTC. Amino acids: CASTLSQGLRSEQYF.

This clone came up a few times. The chain carries TRBV29-1 and TRBJ2-7; tentative D call: TRBD1 (6 bases). V shed 7 bases and J shed 3 bases, with 10 bases lying between them. This CDR3 is 11 amino acids long. Germline-derived CDR1 and CDR2 are SQVTM and ANQGSEA. CDR3: CSATGNYEQYF. The CDR3 region has the DNA TGCAGCGCCACAGGGAACTACGAGCAGTACTTC.

The chain couples TRBV5-1 to TRBJ2-7; 9 bases map to TRBD2. This CDR3 has 13 residues. Germline V gives CDR1 SGHRS, CDR2 YFSETQ. The V gene end was trimmed by 6 bases and the J gene end by 2 bases; junction bases not matched to a gene: 3. This CDR3 is CASTSGATYEQYF. The DNA of the CDR3 is TGCGCCAGCACTAGCGGGGCCACCTACGAGCAGTACTTC. The whole variable domain, filled in from reference TRBV5-1 and TRBJ2-7, reads KAGVTQTPRYLIKTRGQQVTLSCSPISGHRSVSWYQQTPGQGLQFLFEYFSETQRNKGNFPGRFSGRQFSNSRSEMNVSTLELGDSALYLCASTSGATYEQYFGPGTRLTVT.